This T cell receptor (beta chain) came from a study of T-cell reconstitution after alpha-beta-depleted transplantation in children. The study, taken as a whole, reports: Roughly two months post-transplant, alpha-beta T cells reportedly originated from several hundred graft clones that had expanded. Several patients had high TCRbeta diversity at day 60; it came from surviving recipient T cells and thymic progenitors. Diversity and T-cell counts at one year after transplant derived mostly from new T cells.

This clonotype was picked up a small number of times. Its antigen is undetermined. The TCRbeta library incorporated unique molecular identifiers. TCRdb reprocessed the PCR reads via MiXCR and lists one record per CDR3 protein. Of some 600,000 distinct CDR3 sequences listed, over 10% were seen once; the top ten hold 2.2%. The receptor was derived from a male patient younger than 18 who had a stem cell transplant for acute myeloid leukemia, so the T cells may come from the graft donor. Material: PBMCs, mostly from graft donor cells, obtained 360 days after TCRalphabeta/CD19-depleted stem cell transplant.

The CDR3 spells CASKSGGLRETQYF. CDR3 sequence (DNA): TGTGCCAGCAAGAGCGGGGGCTTGAGGGAGACCCAGTACTTC. The V gene is TRBV6-1, the J gene TRBJ2-5; TRBD2 matches at 8 bases. There are 14 residues in the CDR3. V dropped 7 bases and J dropped 5; count of bases not matched to a gene: 9. Germline V lookup: CDR1 MNHNS, CDR2 SASEGT.